Listed here are 18 T cell receptor beta chains from one sample, sequenced in a study of a mutant IDH1 vaccine in newly diagnosed glioma. The time point here: week 35, safety follow-up. Every single dose of the vaccine, 300 ug of mutant IDH1 20-mer peptide, came with topical imiquimod. These TCRs' antigens remain unknown. Assay used: immunoSEQ multiplex PCR; TCRdb lists only in-frame clones, some missing. The sample has some 33,000 clones, 79% seen once. The sequencing here drew on PBMCs, taken from a glioma patient whose treatment included an IDH1 peptide vaccine. The receptors originated from a woman younger than 45 with glioma. Some clones in this sample may be carry-over from other donors' samples.

This chain uses TRBV6-5 with TRBJ1-1, with D perhaps TRBD1 (5 bases). V was clipped by 6 bases and J by 1 base, with 12 bases between them. The CDR3 is made up of 14 amino acids. Germline CDR1 MNHEY, CDR2 SVGAGI. This CDR3 reads CASSHGGENTEAFF. The CDR3 bases are TGTGCCAGCAGCCATGGGGGGGAGAACACTGAAGCTTTCTTT.

This chain links TRBV7-2 with TRBJ2-3, with 9 bases aligning to TRBD2. CDR3 size: 15 residues. V lost 5 bases and J lost 5; bases outside the gene matches: 8. Germline V gene data show CDR1 as SGHTA and CDR2 as FQGNSA. DNA of the CDR3: TGTGCCAGCAGCGATAGCGGGAGAGTGGTAGATACGCAGTATTTT. Translation: CASSDSGRVVDTQYF.

V is TRBV6-5 and J is TRBJ2-1; TRBD1 agrees at 8 bases. The germline gives CDR1 MNHEY, CDR2 SVGAGI. This CDR3 region has 13 residues. Trimming cost V 5 bases and J 15 bases; bases outside gene matches: 12. The DNA for the CDR3 is TGTGCCAGCAGTCCCCCGCGACAGGGGTTTCTGTTCTTC. Amino acids: CASSPPRQGFLFF.

The gene calls are TRBV6-1 and TRBJ2-5; D not certain. Deletions cut 5 bases from V and 3 bases from J, with 4 bases between. Germline CDR1 MNHNS, CDR2 SASEGT. This CDR3 comprises 11 residues. This CDR3 reads CASSPKETQYF. The CDR3 DNA reads as TGTGCCAGCAGTCCTAAAGAGACCCAGTACTTC.

This chain connects TRBV7-9 to TRBJ1-1, with D unclear. CDR3 length equals 12 residues. Germline loops: CDR1 SEHNR, CDR2 FQNEAQ (reference sequence). The V gene lost 6 bases and the J gene lost 3 bases, with 8 bases spanning the gap. CDR3: CASRGGYTEAFF. CDR3 nucleotides: TGTGCCAGCAGGGGAGGGTACACTGAAGCTTTCTTT.

The chain combines TRBV5-1 with TRBJ1-2; TRBD1 agrees at 8 bases. The CDR3 sequence is 14 residues long. The germline V gene encodes CDR1 SGHRS and CDR2 YFSETQ. Trimming cost V 6 bases and J 6 bases; bases outside gene matches: 10. The CDR3 spells CASTLGTGWDGYTF. Here the CDR3 DNA reads TGCGCCAGCACCCTCGGGACAGGATGGGATGGCTACACCTTC.

The chain links TRBV7-9 to TRBJ1-4; TRBD1 is a possible D gene (5 bases). The length of the CDR3 is 14 residues. V gave up 3 bases and J gave up 8 bases, with 13 bases separating them. CDR1 and CDR2 from the germline V gene are SEHNR and FQNEAQ (reference sequence). The CDR3 coding sequence is TGTGCCAGCAGCTTTAGGGGAGAGAGAGAAAAACTGTTTTTT. This gives the protein CASSFRGEREKLFF.

This chain connects TRBV19 to TRBJ2-1; 12 positions agree with TRBD2. Germline trimming cut 7 bases from V and 4 bases from J; bases unmatched to any gene: 8. The germline gives CDR1 LNHDA, CDR2 SQIVND (reference sequence). This CDR3 contains 16 residues. The CDR3 loop is CASKASGRGVYNEQFF. CDR3 sequence (DNA): TGTGCCAGTAAGGCTAGCGGGAGGGGGGTGTACAATGAGCAGTTCTTC.

This sequence joins TRBV25-1 and TRBJ1-4; D possibly corresponds to TRBD1 (6 bases). V dropped 3 bases and J dropped 6 bases, with 14 bases sitting between them. Germline CDR1 and CDR2: MGHDK and SYGVNS. There are 15 residues in the CDR3. The CDR3 nucleotides read TGTGCCAGCAGTGACGTGGGGGGGGCGCATGAAAAACTGTTTTTT. The encoded protein is CASSDVGGAHEKLFF.

This chain uses TRBV6-5 with TRBJ1-4; 7 bases fit TRBD1. This CDR3 comprises 16 residues. Germline lookup yields CDR1 MNHEY and CDR2 SVGAGI. V was pared by 0 bases and J by 7 bases, with 8 bases of the junction left unmatched. CDR3 nucleotide sequence: TGTGCCAGCAGTTACTCGCTAGGGGGCGAGGGTGAAAAACTGTTTTTT. This sequence encodes CASSYSLGGEGEKLFF.

The gene calls are TRBV6-1 and TRBJ1-1; weak D call: TRBD1 (5 bases). Germline values: CDR1 MNHNS, CDR2 SASEGT. The CDR3 consists of 13 residues. V dropped 2 bases and J dropped 10 bases, with 14 bases sitting between them. The CDR3 region has the DNA TGTGCCAGCAGTGAAAGAGAGGGGACGGGAGCTTTCTTT. Translation gives CASSEREGTGAFF.

The chain uses TRBV6-1 and TRBJ1-5; possibly TRBD1 for D (5 bases). V was clipped by 0 bases and J by 6 bases, with 9 bases between them. The CDR3 totals 14 residues. Germline V gene lookup returns CDR1 MNHNS and CDR2 SASEGT. The CDR3 reads CASSEAGGTQPQHF. CDR3 bases: TGTGCCAGCAGTGAAGCGGGGGGGACTCAGCCCCAGCATTTT.

The V call is TRBV6-5, the J call TRBJ2-7; 9 positions agree with TRBD1. The CDR3 contains 15 residues. Germline CDR1 and CDR2: MNHEY and SVGAGI. The junction had 5 bases not matched to a gene; V was cut back by 2 bases and J by 3 bases. CDR3 in amino acids: CASSYNRGLGYEQYF. The CDR3 nucleotides read TGTGCCAGCAGTTACAACAGGGGGCTCGGCTACGAGCAGTACTTC.

The rearrangement joins TRBV6-4 to TRBJ1-2; D is perhaps TRBD1 (5 bases). V was cut by 0 bases and J by 7 bases, with 12 bases left in between. CDR1 and CDR2 (germline): MRHNA, SNTAGT. The CDR3 spans 14 residues. CDR3 sequence reads: CASSDSIPGAGYTF. The CDR3, as DNA: TGTGCCAGCAGTGACTCGATACCCGGGGCTGGCTACACCTTC.

The rearrangement joins TRBV5-1 to TRBJ1-4; D is ambiguous. The CDR3 length is 13 residues. From germline, CDR1 is SGHRS and CDR2 YFSETQ. Trimming removed 4 bases at V and 4 bases at J, with 8 bases between. Written as DNA, the CDR3 is TGCGCCAGCAGCCCGGATGGTAATGAAAAACTGTTTTTT. It codes for CASSPDGNEKLFF.

V and J are TRBV7-3 and TRBJ2-7, with TRBD1 identical over 7 bases. V lost 2 bases to trimming and J lost 5 bases; unmatched junction nucleotides: 3. The germline V gene encodes CDR1 SGHTA and CDR2 FQGTGA. The CDR3 contains 13 residues. CDR3: CASSLGQVNEQYF. The CDR3 coding sequence is TGTGCCAGCAGCTTAGGACAGGTCAACGAGCAGTACTTC.

By proportion, this clone is medium-sized. The V and J genes are TRBV30 and TRBJ1-4, with 7 bases identical to TRBD1. Germline V gives CDR1 GTSNPN, CDR2 SVGIG (reference sequence). J was trimmed by 3 bases and V by 0 bases; bases with no gene match: 7. The CDR3 sequence is 16 residues long. CDR3 protein: CAWSVDRVVANEKLFF. The CDR3 coding sequence is TGTGCCTGGAGTGTAGACAGGGTGGTGGCTAATGAAAAACTGTTTTTT.

This chain uses TRBV19 with TRBJ2-7, with D unclear. Trimming removed 3 bases at V and 2 bases at J, with 8 bases between. Germline CDR1 is LNHDA and CDR2 is SQIVND (reference sequence). This CDR3 is 13 amino acids long. CDR3 loop: CASSITFTYEQYF. The CDR3 DNA reads TGTGCCAGTAGTATTACATTCACCTACGAGCAGTACTTC.